This T cell receptor (beta chain) was observed in a study of shared clonotypes between healthy human individuals. Study context: Researchers drew samples from two women and three men aged 18 to 49. Donors had three CD4 naive, three CD4 memory, two CD8 naive and one CD8 memory plate apiece. Findings and limits, study-wide: Few donors limited the genetic and exposure-history diversity represented. A reduction in generation probabilities was seen for non-shared clonotypes relative to those shared by all four donors.

This CDR3 comprises 15 residues. Germline assignment: CDR1 MNHNY and CDR2 SVGAGI (reference sequence). After removal of 3 bases from V and 3 bases from J, the junction contained 6 bases not matched to a gene. Naive CD8 populations comprised CD45RO-negative cells positively selected for CCR7, excluding terminally differentiated effector memory CD45RA+ cells. Note on this clone: Antigen: not known.

Repertoires were generated with immunoSEQ multiplex PCR, while TCRdb's copy carries only in-frame clones and drops some. The sample gives around 2,000,000 clones, just under 95% of which show up once; 1% to 1.3% is in the top ten. The specimen was naive CD8+ T cells sorted from blood. The gene calls are TRBV6-6 and TRBJ2-7; 9 bases map to TRBD2. This sequence was found in a man between 18 and 35 years old in good health. DNA of the CDR3: TGTGCCAGCAGTTATCCTGTAGCGGGAGTCTACGAGCAGTACTTC. Protein sequence: CASSYPVAGVYEQYF.